This T cell receptor (beta chain) was obtained from a study of cytomegalovirus exposure and HLA in healthy donors. Whole-study results and caveats: Among donors in an Asian-associated ancestry cluster, a later analysis reportedly found fewer N-insertions than the roughly 700-donor mean.

In regard to this clone: What it binds is unknown.

The CDR3 totals 15 residues. J was trimmed by 3 bases and V by 6 bases; bases with no gene match: 8. Per the germline V gene, CDR1 is MNHNY and CDR2 is SVGAGI (reference sequence). The PCR contained 60 Vbeta and 13 Jbeta primers. The repertoire was sequenced with immunoSEQ multiplex PCR; TCRdb's copy has only in-frame clones and lacks some. This sample's table reports around 140,000 clones. The donors comprised healthy bone marrow donors. The sequenced sample was PBMCs. This TCR came from a man between 18 and 29 years old in good health and CMV-seronegative. The chain uses TRBV6-6 and TRBJ1-2; TRBD1 matches 9 bases. In DNA form, the CDR3 reads TGTGCCAGCAGACCCCCGGGACAGGGCTACTATGGCTACACCTTC. Protein product: CASRPPGQGYYGYTF.